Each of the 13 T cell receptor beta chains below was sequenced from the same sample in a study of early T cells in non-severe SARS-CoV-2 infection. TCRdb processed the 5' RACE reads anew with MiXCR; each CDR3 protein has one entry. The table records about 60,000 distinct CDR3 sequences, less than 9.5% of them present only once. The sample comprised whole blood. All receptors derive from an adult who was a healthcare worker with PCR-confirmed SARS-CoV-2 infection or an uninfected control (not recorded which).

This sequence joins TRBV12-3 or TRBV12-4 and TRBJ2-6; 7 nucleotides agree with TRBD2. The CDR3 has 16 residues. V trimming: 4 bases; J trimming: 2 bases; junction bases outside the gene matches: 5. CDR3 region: CASSSDRGAGANVLTF. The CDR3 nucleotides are TGTGCCAGCAGTTCCGACCGGGGGGCTGGGGCCAACGTCCTGACTTTC.

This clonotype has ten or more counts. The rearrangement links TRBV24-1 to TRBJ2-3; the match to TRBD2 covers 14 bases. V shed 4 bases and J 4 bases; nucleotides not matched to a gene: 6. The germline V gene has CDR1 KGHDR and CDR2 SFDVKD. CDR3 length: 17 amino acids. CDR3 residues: CATSDRGLAGVSDTQYF. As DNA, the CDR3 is TGTGCCACCAGTGACCGGGGACTAGCGGGAGTCTCAGATACGCAGTATTTT.

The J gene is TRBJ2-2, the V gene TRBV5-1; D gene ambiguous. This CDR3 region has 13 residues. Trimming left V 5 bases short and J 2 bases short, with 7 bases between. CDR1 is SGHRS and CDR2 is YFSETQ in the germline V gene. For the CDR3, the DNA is TGCGCCAGCAGGCGAGAAAACACCGGGGAGCTGTTTTTT. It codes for CASRRENTGELFF.

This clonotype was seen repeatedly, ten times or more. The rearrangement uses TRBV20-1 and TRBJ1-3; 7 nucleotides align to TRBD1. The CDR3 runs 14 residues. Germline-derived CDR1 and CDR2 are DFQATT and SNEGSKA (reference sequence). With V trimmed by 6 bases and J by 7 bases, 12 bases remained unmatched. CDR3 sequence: CSASEGQTGNTIYF. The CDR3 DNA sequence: TGCAGTGCCTCAGAGGGACAGACGGGTAACACCATATATTTT.

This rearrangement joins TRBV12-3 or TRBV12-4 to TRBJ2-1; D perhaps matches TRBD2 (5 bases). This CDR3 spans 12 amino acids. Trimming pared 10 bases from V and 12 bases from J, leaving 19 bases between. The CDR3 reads CAIQREGGGQFF. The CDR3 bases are TGTGCCATACAGCGAGAGGGCGGAGGGCAGTTCTTC.

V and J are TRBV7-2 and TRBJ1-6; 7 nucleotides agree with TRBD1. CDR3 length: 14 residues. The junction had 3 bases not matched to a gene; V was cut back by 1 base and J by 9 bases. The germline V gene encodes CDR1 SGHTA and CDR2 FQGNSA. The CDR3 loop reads CASSLESGGSPLHF. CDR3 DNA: TGTGCCAGCAGCTTAGAATCAGGGGGTTCACCCCTCCACTTT.

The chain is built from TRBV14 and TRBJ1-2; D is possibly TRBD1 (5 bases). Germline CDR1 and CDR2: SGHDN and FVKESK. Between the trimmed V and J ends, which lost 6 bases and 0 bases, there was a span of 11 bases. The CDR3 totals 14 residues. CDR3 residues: CASSGAVPNYGYTF. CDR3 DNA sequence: TGTGCCAGCAGTGGGGCCGTCCCTAACTATGGCTACACCTTC.

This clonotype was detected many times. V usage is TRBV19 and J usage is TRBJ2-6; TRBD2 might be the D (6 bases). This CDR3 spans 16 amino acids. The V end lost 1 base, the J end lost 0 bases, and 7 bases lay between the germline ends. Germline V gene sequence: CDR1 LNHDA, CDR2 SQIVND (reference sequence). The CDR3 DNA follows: TGTGCCAGTAGTATAGCGGAGGGCTCTGGGGCCAACGTCCTGACTTTC. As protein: CASSIAEGSGANVLTF. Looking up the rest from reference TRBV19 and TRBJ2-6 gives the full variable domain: DGGITQSPKYLFRKEGQNVTLSCEQNLNHDAMYWYRQDPGQGLRLIYYSQIVNDFQKGDIAEGYSVSREKKESFPLTVTSAQKNPTAFYLCASSIAEGSGANVLTFGAGSRLTVL.

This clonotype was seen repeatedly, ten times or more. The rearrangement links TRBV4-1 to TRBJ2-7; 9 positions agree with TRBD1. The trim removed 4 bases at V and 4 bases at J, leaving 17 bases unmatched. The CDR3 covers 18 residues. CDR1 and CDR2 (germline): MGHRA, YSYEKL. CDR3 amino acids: CASSPGQGRRGAQYEQYF. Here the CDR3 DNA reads TGCGCCAGCAGCCCAGGACAGGGGCGTCGAGGGGCCCAGTACGAGCAGTACTTC.

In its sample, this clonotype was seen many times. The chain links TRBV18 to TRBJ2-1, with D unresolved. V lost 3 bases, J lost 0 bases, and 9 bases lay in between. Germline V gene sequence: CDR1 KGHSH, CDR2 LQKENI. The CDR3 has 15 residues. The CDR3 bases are TGTGCCAGCTCACCGAATATCTACTCCTACAATGAGCAGTTCTTC. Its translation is CASSPNIYSYNEQFF.

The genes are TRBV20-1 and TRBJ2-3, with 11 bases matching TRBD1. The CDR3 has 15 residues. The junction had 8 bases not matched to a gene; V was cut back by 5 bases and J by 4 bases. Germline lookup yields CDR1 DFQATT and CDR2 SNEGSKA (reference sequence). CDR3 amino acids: CSAAGTGGGADTQYF. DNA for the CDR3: TGCAGTGCTGCCGGGACAGGGGGAGGTGCAGATACGCAGTATTTT.

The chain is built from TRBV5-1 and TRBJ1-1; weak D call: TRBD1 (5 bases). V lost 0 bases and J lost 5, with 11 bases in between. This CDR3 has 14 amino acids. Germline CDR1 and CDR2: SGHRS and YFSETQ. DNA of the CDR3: TGCGCCAGCAGCTTGGTTCTTGGGGGGACTGAAGCTTTCTTT. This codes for CASSLVLGGTEAFF.

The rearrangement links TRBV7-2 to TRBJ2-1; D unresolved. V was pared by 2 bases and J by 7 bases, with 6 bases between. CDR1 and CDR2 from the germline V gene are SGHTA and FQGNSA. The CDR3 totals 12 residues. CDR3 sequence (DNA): TGTGCCAGCAGCTTATTTGAGAATGAGCAGTTCTTC. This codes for CASSLFENEQFF.